The 9 T cell receptor beta chains in this list originate from one sample, sequenced in a study of T cell responses to AZD1222 COVID-19 vaccine. Using immunoSEQ multiplex PCR, the repertoire was profiled, and TCRdb retains in-frame clones only, with some absent. Seen here are under 150,000 clones, 75% to 95% observed once, and the top ten hold roughly 3.1%. The input for sequencing was peripheral blood, taken on day 0 of AZD1222 vaccination. These receptors all stem from an adult in good health.

This sequence joins TRBV7-8 and TRBJ1-2; the D is unclear. Trimming cost V 5 bases and J 10 bases, with 20 bases left between them. Per germline, CDR1 SGHVS and CDR2 FQNEAQ. The CDR3 consists of 14 residues. The CDR3 bases are TGTGCCAGCAGCCAAAGTCGAATCCCTTTCGACTACACCTTC. Its translation: CASSQSRIPFDYTF.

This chain connects TRBV15 to TRBJ2-1; 8 bases fit TRBD2. In germline, CDR1 is LNHNV, CDR2 YYDKDF (reference sequence). V gave up 0 bases and J gave up 8 bases; unmatched junction bases: 12. The CDR3 runs to 17 residues. The CDR3 region is CATSRDPLRGGVHEQFF. The CDR3 DNA is TGTGCCACCAGCAGAGATCCCCTCCGGGGGGGAGTCCATGAGCAGTTCTTC. Based on the CDR3 plus reference TRBV15 and TRBJ2-1, the full variable domain is DAMVIQNPRYQVTQFGKPVTLSCSQTLNHNVMYWYQQKSSQAPKLLFHYYDKDFNNEADTPDNFQSRRPNTSFCFLDIRSPGLGDTAMYLCATSRDPLRGGVHEQFFGPGTRLTVL.

The chain uses TRBV9 and TRBJ2-3, with TRBD2 matching 8 bases. V gave up 4 bases and J gave up 2 bases; unmatched junction bases: 9. The CDR3 length is 16 residues. Germline lookup yields CDR1 SGDLS and CDR2 YYNGEE. The CDR3 nucleotides are TGTGCCAGCAGCACGTTCAGCGGGAGTCTCACAGATACGCAGTATTTT. Encoded protein: CASSTFSGSLTDTQYF.

The gene calls are TRBV11-3 and TRBJ2-3; D tentatively reads TRBD1 or TRBD2 (5 bases each). The CDR3 is 16 residues long. Germline V gene lookup returns CDR1 SGHNT and CDR2 YENEEA. V shed 0 bases and J shed 7 bases, with 17 bases lying between them. The CDR3 DNA reads as TGTGCCAGCAGCTTAGATCTGTCGGGGCGTTGGAATACGCAGTATTTT. It is translated as CASSLDLSGRWNTQYF.

The V call is TRBV30, the J call TRBJ2-7, with 7 positions matching TRBD2. The ends lost 1 base at V and 7 bases at J; junction bases unmatched: 7. Germline CDR1 reads GTSNPN; CDR2 reads SVGIG (reference sequence). The CDR3 sequence is 13 residues long. The CDR3 DNA follows: TGTGCCTGGAGTGACGGTGTGGGAGGGGAGCAGTACTTC. It encodes CAWSDGVGGEQYF.

The gene calls are TRBV19 and TRBJ2-5, with D perhaps matching TRBD2 (5 bases). The CDR3 runs 13 residues. Between the trimmed V and J ends, which lost 7 bases and 3 bases, there was a span of 12 bases. The germline gives CDR1 LNHDA, CDR2 SQIVND (reference sequence). The CDR3 here is CASKEVWEETQYF. The CDR3 coding sequence is TGTGCCAGTAAGGAGGTCTGGGAAGAGACCCAGTACTTC.

The chain couples TRBV11-2 to TRBJ2-1; the D call may be TRBD1 or TRBD2 (5 bases each). With 2 bases removed from V and 7 bases from J, the gap between germline ends came to 9 bases. The CDR3 loop spans 13 amino acids. CDR1 and CDR2 (germline): SGHAT, FQNNGV. Here the CDR3 DNA reads TGTGCCAGCAGCTTAACTTGGGGGAATGAGCAGTTCTTC. Translation gives CASSLTWGNEQFF.

The chain carries TRBV19 and TRBJ2-2; TRBD1 matches at 7 bases. Germline lookup yields CDR1 LNHDA and CDR2 SQIVND (reference sequence). The CDR3 consists of 17 residues. Trimming cost V 7 bases and J 0 bases; bases outside gene matches: 11. The CDR3, as DNA: TGTGCCAGTACCCCCTTAGGACAGGTCTCGAACACCGGGGAGCTGTTTTTT. Its protein product is CASTPLGQVSNTGELFF.

The rearrangement uses TRBV19 and TRBJ1-1; the match to TRBD1 covers 7 bases. V lost 3 bases and J lost 5; bases outside the gene matches: 6. Germline V gives CDR1 LNHDA, CDR2 SQIVND (reference sequence). The CDR3 has 14 amino acids. The CDR3 DNA sequence: TGTGCCAGTAGTATCGGCGACAGGGCAACTGAAGCTTTCTTT. It translates to CASSIGDRATEAFF.